Listed here is a single TCR beta chain. This record comes from a study of blood T cell repertoires in COVID-19. Study-level background: Acute and convalescent COVID-19 samples came from the United States, Italy and Spain. PBMCs, B-cell-depleted T cells, or T cells provided the cDNA or gDNA that made up the material.

The authors' processing: Amplifying reference gene primers gave estimates of nucleated cell counts. Sequencing was performed with immunoSEQ multiplex PCR; in TCRdb, only in-frame clones are kept and a portion is missing. That table furnishes V, J and clone size, whereas the DNA furnished D and trimming. The sample consists of roughly 20,000 clones, approximately 93% of them appearing once. The germline CDR1 and CDR2 sequences are MDHEN and SYDVKM. V lost 6 bases to trimming and J lost 7 bases; unmatched junction nucleotides: 10. This CDR3 region has 15 residues. Sequences were obtained from peripheral blood. The V gene is TRBV28, the J gene TRBJ2-1; 9 bases are shared with TRBD2. This TCR was sampled from a woman aged 45-65 years with active COVID-19. In nucleotides, the CDR3 is TGTGCCAGCAGCCCCCACGGGACTAGCCTAAATGAGCAGTTCTTC. It encodes CASSPHGTSLNEQFF.